This T cell receptor (beta chain) was identified during a study of T cells in women clearing cervical HPV infection. Whole-study context: Controls gave blood once infection was undetectable; cases at lesion identification. HLA type could not be excluded as a confounder.

Per the germline V gene, CDR1 is LNHDA and CDR2 is SQIVND (reference sequence). The CDR3 contains 14 residues. Trimming shortened V by 0 bases and J by 3 bases, and 5 bases separated the two germline ends. Study results and caveats: Unknown T-cell numbers per sample may underlie the richness differences.

Measured with immunoSEQ multiplex PCR; TCRdb has only the in-frame clones, and not every one. Its table records about 34,000 clones. Concerning this clone itself: Its specificity is not known. The DNA ends 3 residues before the CDR3 does, and the rest of the CDR3 is filled in from the germline J gene.

Sample: blood buffy coat. V gene TRBV19 combines with J gene TRBJ2-2; D is undetermined. This sequence originates from a woman aged 18-70 years with a cervical HPV16 infection that either progressed to CIN3+ or cleared (not recorded which). The sequenced CDR3 bases are TGTGCCAGTAGTATAGATCAGTACACCGGGGAG. Translated: CASSIDQYTGE. The complete CDR3 protein is CASSIDQYTGELFF.